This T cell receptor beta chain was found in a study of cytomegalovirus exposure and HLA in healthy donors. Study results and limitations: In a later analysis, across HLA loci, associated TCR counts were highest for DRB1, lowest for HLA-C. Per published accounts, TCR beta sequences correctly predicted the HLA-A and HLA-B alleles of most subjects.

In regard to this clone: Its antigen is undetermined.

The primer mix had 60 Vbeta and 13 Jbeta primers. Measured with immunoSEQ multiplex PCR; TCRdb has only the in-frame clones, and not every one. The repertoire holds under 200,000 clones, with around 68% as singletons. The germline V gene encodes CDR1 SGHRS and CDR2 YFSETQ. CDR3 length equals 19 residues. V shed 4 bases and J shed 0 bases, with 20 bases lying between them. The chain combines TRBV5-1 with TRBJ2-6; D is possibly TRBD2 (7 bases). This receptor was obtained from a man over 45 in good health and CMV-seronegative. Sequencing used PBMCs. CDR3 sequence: CASSRRGGGPSSGANVLTF. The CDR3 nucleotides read TGCGCCAGCAGCCGGAGAGGGGGGGGCCCTAGCTCTGGGGCCAACGTCCTGACTTTC.